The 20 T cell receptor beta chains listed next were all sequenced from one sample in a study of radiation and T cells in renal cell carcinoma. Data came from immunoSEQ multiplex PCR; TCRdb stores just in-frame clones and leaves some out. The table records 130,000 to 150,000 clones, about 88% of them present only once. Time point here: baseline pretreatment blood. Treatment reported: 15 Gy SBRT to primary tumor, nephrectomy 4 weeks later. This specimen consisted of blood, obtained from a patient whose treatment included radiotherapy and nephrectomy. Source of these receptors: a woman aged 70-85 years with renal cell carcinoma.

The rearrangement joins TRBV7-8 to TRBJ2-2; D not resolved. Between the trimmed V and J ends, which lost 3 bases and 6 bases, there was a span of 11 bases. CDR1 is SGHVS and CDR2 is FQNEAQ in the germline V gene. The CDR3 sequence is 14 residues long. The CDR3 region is CASSLAGRAGELFF. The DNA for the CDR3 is TGTGCCAGCAGCTTGGCAGGTCGGGCCGGGGAGCTGTTTTTT.

This chain's CDR3 is CATAVRGAGYTF. CDR3 sequence (DNA): TGTGCCACCGCGGTACGGGGGGCCGGCTACACCTTC. This chain connects TRBV27 to TRBJ1-2; D perhaps matches TRBD1 (6 bases). Per the germline V gene, CDR1 is MNHEY and CDR2 is SMNVEV (reference sequence). V lost 10 bases and J lost 8, with 17 bases in between. CDR3 length: 12 residues.

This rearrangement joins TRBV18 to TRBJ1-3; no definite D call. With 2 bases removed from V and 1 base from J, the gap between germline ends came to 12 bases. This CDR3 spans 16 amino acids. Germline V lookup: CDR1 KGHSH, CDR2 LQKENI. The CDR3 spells CASSPDINFSGNTIYF. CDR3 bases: TGTGCCAGCTCACCAGATATTAACTTTTCTGGAAACACCATATATTTT.

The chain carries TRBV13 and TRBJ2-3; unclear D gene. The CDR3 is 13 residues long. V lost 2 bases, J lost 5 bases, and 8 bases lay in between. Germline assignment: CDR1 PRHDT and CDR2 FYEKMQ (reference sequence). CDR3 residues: CASSLKGVDTQYF. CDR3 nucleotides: TGTGCCAGCAGCTTAAAGGGCGTAGATACGCAGTATTTT.

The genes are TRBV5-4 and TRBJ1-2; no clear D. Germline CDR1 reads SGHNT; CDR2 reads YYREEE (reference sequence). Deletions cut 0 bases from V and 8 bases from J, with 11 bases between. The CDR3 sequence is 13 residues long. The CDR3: CASSLASFGGYTF. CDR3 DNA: TGTGCCAGCAGCTTGGCCTCCTTCGGGGGCTACACCTTC.

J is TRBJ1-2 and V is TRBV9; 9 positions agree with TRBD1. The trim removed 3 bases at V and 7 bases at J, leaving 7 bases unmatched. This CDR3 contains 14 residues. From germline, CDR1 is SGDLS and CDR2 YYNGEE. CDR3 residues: CASSADRGVSGYTF. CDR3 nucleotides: TGTGCCAGCAGCGCTGACAGGGGGGTTTCTGGCTACACCTTC.

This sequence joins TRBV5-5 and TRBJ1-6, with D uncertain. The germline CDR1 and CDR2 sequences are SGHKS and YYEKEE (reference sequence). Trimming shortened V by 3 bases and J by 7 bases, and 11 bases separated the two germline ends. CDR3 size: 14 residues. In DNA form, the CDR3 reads TGTGCCAGCAGCTGGAAGGGTGAAAATTCACCCCTCCACTTT. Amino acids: CASSWKGENSPLHF.

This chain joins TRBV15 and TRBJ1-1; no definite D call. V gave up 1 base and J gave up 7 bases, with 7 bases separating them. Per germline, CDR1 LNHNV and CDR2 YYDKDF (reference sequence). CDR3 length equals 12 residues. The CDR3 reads CATSRGSGEAFF. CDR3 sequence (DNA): TGTGCCACCAGCAGAGGGTCGGGTGAAGCTTTCTTT.

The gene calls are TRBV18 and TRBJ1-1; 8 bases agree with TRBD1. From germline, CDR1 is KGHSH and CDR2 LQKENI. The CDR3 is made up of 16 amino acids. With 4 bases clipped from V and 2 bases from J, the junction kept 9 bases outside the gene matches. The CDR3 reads CASSLRQGTTNTEAFF. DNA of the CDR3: TGTGCCAGCTCACTGAGACAGGGGACGACTAACACTGAAGCTTTCTTT.

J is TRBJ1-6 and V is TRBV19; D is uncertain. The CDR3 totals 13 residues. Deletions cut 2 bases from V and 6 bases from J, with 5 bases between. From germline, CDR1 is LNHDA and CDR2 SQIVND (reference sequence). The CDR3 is CASSILINSPLHF. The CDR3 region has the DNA TGTGCCAGTAGTATATTGATTAATTCACCCCTCCACTTT.

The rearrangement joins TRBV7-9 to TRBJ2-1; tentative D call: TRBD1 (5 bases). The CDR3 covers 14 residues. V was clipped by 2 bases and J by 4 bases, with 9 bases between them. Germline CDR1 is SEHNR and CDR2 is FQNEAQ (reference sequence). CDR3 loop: CASSLPQEYNEQFF. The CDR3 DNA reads TGTGCCAGCAGCTTACCACAGGAGTACAATGAGCAGTTCTTC. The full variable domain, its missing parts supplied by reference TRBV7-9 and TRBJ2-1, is DTGVSQNPRHKITKRGQNVTFRCDPISEHNRLYWYRQTLGQGPEFLTYFQNEAQLEKSRLLSDRFSAERPKGSFSTLEIQRTEQGDSAMYLCASSLPQEYNEQFFGPGTRLTVL.

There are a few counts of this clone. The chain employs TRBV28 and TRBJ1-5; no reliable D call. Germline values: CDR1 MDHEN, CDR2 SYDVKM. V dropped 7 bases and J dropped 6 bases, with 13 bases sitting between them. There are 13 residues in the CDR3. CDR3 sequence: CASISGTGQPQHF. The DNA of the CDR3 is TGTGCCAGCATTTCGGGAACGGGTCAGCCCCAGCATTTT.

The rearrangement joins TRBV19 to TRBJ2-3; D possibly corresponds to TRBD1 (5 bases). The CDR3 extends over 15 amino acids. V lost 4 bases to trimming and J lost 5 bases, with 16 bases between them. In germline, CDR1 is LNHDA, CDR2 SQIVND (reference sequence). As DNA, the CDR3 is TGTGCCAGTAGTACCGGTGGACATTATGGAGATACGCAGTATTTT. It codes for CASSTGGHYGDTQYF.

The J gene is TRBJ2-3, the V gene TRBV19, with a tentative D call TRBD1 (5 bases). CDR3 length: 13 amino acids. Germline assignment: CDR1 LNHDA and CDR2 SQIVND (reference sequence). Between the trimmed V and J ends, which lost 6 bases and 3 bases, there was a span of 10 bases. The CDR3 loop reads CASSASGTDTQYF. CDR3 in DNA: TGTGCCAGTAGCGCCTCAGGGACAGATACGCAGTATTTT. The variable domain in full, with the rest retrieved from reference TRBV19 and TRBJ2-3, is DGGITQSPKYLFRKEGQNVTLSCEQNLNHDAMYWYRQDPGQGLRLIYYSQIVNDFQKGDIAEGYSVSREKKESFPLTVTSAQKNPTAFYLCASSASGTDTQYFGPGTRLTVL.

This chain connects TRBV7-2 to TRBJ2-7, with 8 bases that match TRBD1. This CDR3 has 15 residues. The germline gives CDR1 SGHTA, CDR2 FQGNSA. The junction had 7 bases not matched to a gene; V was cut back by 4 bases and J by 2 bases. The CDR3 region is CASSSLGQATYEQYF. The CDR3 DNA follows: TGTGCCAGCAGCTCCCTGGGACAGGCTACCTACGAGCAGTACTTC.

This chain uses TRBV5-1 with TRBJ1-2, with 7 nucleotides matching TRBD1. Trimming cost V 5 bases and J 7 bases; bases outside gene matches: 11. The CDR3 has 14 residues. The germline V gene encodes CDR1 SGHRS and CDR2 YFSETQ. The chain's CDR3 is CASRQQGTSGGYTF. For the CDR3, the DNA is TGCGCCAGCAGACAACAGGGGACCTCGGGTGGCTACACCTTC.

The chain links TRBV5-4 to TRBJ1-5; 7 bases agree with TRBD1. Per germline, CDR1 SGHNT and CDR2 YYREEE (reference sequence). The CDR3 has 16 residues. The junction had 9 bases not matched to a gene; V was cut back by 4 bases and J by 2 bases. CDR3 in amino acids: CASSVTGVGGNQPQHF. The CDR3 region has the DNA TGTGCCAGCAGCGTAACAGGGGTGGGGGGCAATCAGCCCCAGCATTTT.

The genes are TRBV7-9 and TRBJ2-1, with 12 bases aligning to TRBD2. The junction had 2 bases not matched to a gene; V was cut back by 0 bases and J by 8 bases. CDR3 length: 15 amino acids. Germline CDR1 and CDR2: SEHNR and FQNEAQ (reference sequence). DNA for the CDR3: TGTGCCAGCAGCTTAGCTCTAGCGGGGGGGCATGAGCAGTTCTTC. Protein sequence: CASSLALAGGHEQFF. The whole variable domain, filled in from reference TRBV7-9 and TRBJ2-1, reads DTGVSQNPRHKITKRGQNVTFRCDPISEHNRLYWYRQTLGQGPEFLTYFQNEAQLEKSRLLSDRFSAERPKGSFSTLEIQRTEQGDSAMYLCASSLALAGGHEQFFGPGTRLTVL.

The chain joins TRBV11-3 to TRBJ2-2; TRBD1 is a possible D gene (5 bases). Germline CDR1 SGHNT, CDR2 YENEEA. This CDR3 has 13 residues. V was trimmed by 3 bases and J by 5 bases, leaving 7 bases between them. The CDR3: CASSLGPTGELFF. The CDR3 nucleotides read TGTGCCAGCAGCTTGGGGCCTACCGGGGAGCTGTTTTTT.

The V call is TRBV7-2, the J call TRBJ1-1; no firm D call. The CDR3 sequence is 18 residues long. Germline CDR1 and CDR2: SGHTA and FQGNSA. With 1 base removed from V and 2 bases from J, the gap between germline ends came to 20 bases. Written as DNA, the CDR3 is TGTGCCAGCAGCTTAGTCCCTCCTCGGGGTGTGAGTAACACTGAAGCTTTCTTT. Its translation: CASSLVPPRGVSNTEAFF.